This T cell receptor beta chain originates from a study of blood T cell repertoires in COVID-19. Authors' methods: For nucleated cells, counts were estimated from reference gene primer amplification. The method was immunoSEQ multiplex PCR; TCRdb's version includes in-frame clones alone and lacks a portion of them. Clonal size and the V and J genes are those of that table, whereas D and trimming came from the DNA. Found here are more than 250,000 clones, approximately 84% of them singletons; the top ten hold 8.5% to 12%. Germline V CDR1 and CDR2: KGHSH, LQKENI. Trimming shortened V by 0 bases and J by 3 bases, and 11 bases separated the two germline ends. The CDR3 extends over 16 amino acids.

The rearrangement joins TRBV18 to TRBJ1-4, with D unclear. Sequencing used PBMCs or T cells enriched from blood (not recorded which). The clonotype originates from a woman aged 18 to 35 who had recovered from COVID-19. CDR3 loop: CASSPPIGNSNEKLFF. The CDR3 nucleotides are TGTGCCAGCTCACCACCGATCGGGAATTCTAATGAAAAACTGTTTTTT.